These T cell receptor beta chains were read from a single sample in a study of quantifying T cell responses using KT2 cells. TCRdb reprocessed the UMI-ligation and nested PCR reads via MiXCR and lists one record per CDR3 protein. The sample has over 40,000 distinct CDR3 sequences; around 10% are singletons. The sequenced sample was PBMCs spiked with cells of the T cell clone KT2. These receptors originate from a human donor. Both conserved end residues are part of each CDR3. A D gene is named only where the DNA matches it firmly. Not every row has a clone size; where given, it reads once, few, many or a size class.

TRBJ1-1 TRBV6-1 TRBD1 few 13 TGTGCCAGCAGGCTGGACAGGGACACTGAAGCTTTCTTT CASRLDRDTEAFF
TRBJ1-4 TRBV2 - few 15 TGTGCCAGCAGAGGTCCGGGGGGCTGGGGTGAAAAACTGTTTTTT CASRGPGGWGEKLFF
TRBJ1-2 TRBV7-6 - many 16 TGTGCCAGCAGCCCCGGACCGATCCTAGCTAACTATGGCTACACCTTC CASSPGPILANYGYTF
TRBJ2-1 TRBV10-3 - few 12 TGTGCCATCAGTGAAGGTCGGCCTGAGCAGTTCTTC CAISEGRPEQFF
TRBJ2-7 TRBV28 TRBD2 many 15 TGTGCCAGCAGTAGGCCCGGGGGGGGCTCCTACGAGCAGTACTTC CASSRPGGGSYEQYF
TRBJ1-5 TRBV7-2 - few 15 TGTGCCAGCAGCTTAGGGGGGGCAGGCAATCAGCCCCAGCATTTT CASSLGGAGNQPQHF
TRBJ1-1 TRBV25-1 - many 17 TGTGCCAGCAGTGCCCCAGGGTCTGGCGTCCCGAACACTGAAGCTTTCTTT CASSAPGSGVPNTEAFF
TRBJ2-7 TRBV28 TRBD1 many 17 TGTGCCAGCAGCTCCTCCGGGACAGGTCGAGGGGCCTACGAGCAGTACTTC CASSSSGTGRGAYEQYF
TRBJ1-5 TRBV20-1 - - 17 TGCAGTGCGAGGGGTCAGGTCGGACGGTATAGCAATCAGCCCCAGCATTTT CSARGQVGRYSNQPQHF
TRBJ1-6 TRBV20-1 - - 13 TGCAGTGCTAGACTCCGAGAGAATTCACCCCTCCACTTT CSARLRENSPLHF
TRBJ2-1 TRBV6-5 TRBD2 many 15 TGTGCCAGCACCCGGGGAACTAGCGGGAGTAATGAGCAGTTCTTC CASTRGTSGSNEQFF
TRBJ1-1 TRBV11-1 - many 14 TGTGCCAGCAGCTTCCACAGGTCGAACACTGAAGCTTTCTTT CASSFHRSNTEAFF
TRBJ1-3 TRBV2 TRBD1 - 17 TGTGCCAGCAGTGTTCAGGGACAGACATCGTCTGGAAACACCATATATTTT CASSVQGQTSSGNTIYF
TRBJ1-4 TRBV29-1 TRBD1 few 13 TGCAGCGTCTTTCGACAGGGGGTTGAAAAACTGTTTTTT CSVFRQGVEKLFF
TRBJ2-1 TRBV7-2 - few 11 TGTGCCAGCAGCTTTCAGGCTGAGCAGTTCTTC CASSFQAEQFF
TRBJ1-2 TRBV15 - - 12 TGTGCCACCAGTGAGTTCGGCTATGGCTACACCTTC CATSEFGYGYTF
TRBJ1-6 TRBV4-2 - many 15 TGTGCCAGCGGACCGAGGGAGGCCTATAATTCACCCCTCCACTTT CASGPREAYNSPLHF
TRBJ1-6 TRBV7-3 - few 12 TGTGCCAGCAGCTTCAGTAATTCACCCCTCCACTTT CASSFSNSPLHF
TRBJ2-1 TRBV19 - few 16 TGTGCCAGTAGTGTCCGGAGCTACAGCTCCTACAATGAGCAGTTCTTC CASSVRSYSSYNEQFF
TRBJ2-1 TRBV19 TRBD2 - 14 TGTGCCAGTAGTATAACCGGGAGGTGGAATGAGCAGTTCTTC CASSITGRWNEQFF
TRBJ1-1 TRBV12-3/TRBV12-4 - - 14 TGTGCCAGCACCTTCGGTCTAATGAACACTGAAGCTTTCTTT CASTFGLMNTEAFF
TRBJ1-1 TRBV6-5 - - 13 TGTGCCAGCACCCCCGGCGATAGCCGTGAAGCTTTCTTT CASTPGDSREAFF
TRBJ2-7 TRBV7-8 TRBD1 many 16 TGTGCCAGCAGCAACTACAGGGGGACGAGCCCCTACGAGCAGTACTTC CASSNYRGTSPYEQYF
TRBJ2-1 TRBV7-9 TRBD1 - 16 TGTGCCAGCAGCTTAGGGGGACAGGGGTACTACAATGAGCAGTTCTTC CASSLGGQGYYNEQFF
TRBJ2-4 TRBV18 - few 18 TGTGCCAGCTCACCGATCCCTCTAGGGGGAAGGGCCAAAAACATTCAGTACTTC CASSPIPLGGRAKNIQYF
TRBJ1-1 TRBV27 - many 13 TGTGCCAGCAGTTTTCGGAGGAACACTGAAGCTTTCTTT CASSFRRNTEAFF
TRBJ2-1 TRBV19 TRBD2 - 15 TGTGCCAGTAGTTTAGGACTAGCGGGTTGGGGTGAGCAGTTCTTC CASSLGLAGWGEQFF
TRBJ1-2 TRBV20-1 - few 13 TGCAGTGCTAGAGATCGACAGAACTATGGCTACACCTTC CSARDRQNYGYTF
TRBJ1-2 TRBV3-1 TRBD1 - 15 TGTGCCAGCAGCCAAGTGGGACAGGGAGGTTATGGCTACACCTTC CASSQVGQGGYGYTF
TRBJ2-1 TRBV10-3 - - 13 TGTGCCATCAGTGAGTTAGTTTATAATGAGCAGTTCTTC CAISELVYNEQFF
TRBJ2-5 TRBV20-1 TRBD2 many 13 TGCAGTACCCAGTGGGGGGGCCAAGAGACCCAGTACTTC CSTQWGGQETQYF
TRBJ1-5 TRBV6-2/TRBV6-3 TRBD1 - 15 TGTGCCAGTCTTCGAGGGGGCCTCGGCAATCAGCCCCAGCATTTT CASLRGGLGNQPQHF
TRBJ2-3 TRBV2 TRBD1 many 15 TGTGCCAGCAGTAGACAGGGGGCGCCCACAGATACGCAGTATTTT CASSRQGAPTDTQYF
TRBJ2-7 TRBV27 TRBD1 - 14 TGTGCCAGCAGCCGGACAGGGATAAACGACGAGCAGTACTTC CASSRTGINDEQYF
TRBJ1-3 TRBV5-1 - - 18 TGCGCCAGCAGCTTGGTCCCATACTCAGGAACCTCTGGAAACACCATATATTTT CASSLVPYSGTSGNTIYF
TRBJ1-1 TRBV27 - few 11 TGTGCCAGCAGCGGTTTTGGTGAAGCTTTCTTT CASSGFGEAFF
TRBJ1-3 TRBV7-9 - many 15 TGTGCCAGCAGCTGGAGCGCGGGCGGGGGAAACACCATATATTTT CASSWSAGGGNTIYF
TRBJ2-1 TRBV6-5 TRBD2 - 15 TGTGCCAGCAGTAGTAGCGGGGGGGCATTGGGAGAGCAGTTCTTC CASSSSGGALGEQFF
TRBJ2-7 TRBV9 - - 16 TGTGCCAGCAGCCCATCAGCCGGGACTGCATTCGGCGAGCAGTACTTC CASSPSAGTAFGEQYF
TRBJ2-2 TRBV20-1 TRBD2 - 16 TGCAGTGCTCCCAGAGGCGGGAGTCTGTTCACCGGGGAGCTGTTTTTT CSAPRGGSLFTGELFF
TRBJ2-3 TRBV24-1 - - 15 TGTGCCACCAGTGACCCCGACAGGGAGGCGGATACGCAGTATTTT CATSDPDREADTQYF
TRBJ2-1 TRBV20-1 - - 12 TGCAGTGCTAGATCCCCCCTAAATGAGCAGTTCTTC CSARSPLNEQFF
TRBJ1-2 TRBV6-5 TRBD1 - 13 TGTGCCAGCAGCCAAGGACAGGCCTATGGCTACACCTTC CASSQGQAYGYTF
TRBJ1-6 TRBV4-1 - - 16 TGCGCCAGCAGCCAAGATCAGACAAGCTATAATTCACCCCTCCACTTT CASSQDQTSYNSPLHF
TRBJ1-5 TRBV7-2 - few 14 TGTGCCAGCAGCTTAGATTTCGGGAATCAGCCCCAGCATTTT CASSLDFGNQPQHF
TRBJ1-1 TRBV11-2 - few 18 TGTGCCAGCAGCTTAGATCGCCCCACAGGGTATTTAGGGACTGAAGCTTTCTTT CASSLDRPTGYLGTEAFF
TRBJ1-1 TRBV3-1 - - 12 TGTGCCAGCAGCCGAGGGAACACTGAAGCTTTCTTT CASSRGNTEAFF
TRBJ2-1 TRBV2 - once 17 TGTGCCAGCAGTGAACGACATGCGGGTAACTCCTACAATGAGCAGTTCTTC CASSERHAGNSYNEQFF
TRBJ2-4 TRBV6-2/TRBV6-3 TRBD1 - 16 TGTGCCAGCAGTAATCGGGACAGGGGGCCAGTGAACATTCAGTACTTC CASSNRDRGPVNIQYF
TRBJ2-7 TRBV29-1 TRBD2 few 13 TGCAGCGTTTATGCTAGCGGGACGGGGGAGCAGTACTTC CSVYASGTGEQYF
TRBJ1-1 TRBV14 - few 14 TGTGCCAGCAGCCAACAGGGCTACGACACTGAAGCTTTCTTT CASSQQGYDTEAFF
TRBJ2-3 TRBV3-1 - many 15 TGTGCCAGCAGCCAACGTCGCCACTACACAGATACGCAGTATTTT CASSQRRHYTDTQYF
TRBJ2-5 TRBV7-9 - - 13 TGTGCCAGCCTTGAGTCGCCCCAAGAGACCCAGTACTTC CASLESPQETQYF
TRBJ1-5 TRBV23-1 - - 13 TGCGCCAGCAGTCACCCGGGCCCTCAGCCCCAGCATTTT CASSHPGPQPQHF
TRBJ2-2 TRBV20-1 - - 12 TGCAGTGCTATCCAGGGGCCCGGGGGGCTGTTTTTT CSAIQGPGGLFF
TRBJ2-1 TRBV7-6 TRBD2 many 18 TGTGCCAGCAGCCCACAACTAGCGGGAGGGCCTTTGGGCAATGAGCAGTTCTTC CASSPQLAGGPLGNEQFF
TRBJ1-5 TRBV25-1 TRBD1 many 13 TGTGCCAGCGGGGACAGGGTTAGGCAGCCCCAGCATTTT CASGDRVRQPQHF
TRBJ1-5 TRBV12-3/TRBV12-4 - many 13 TGTGCCAGCAGTTTACCCGGGAATCAGCCCCAGCATTTT CASSLPGNQPQHF
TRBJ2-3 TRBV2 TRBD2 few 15 TGTGCCAGCAGTGGGGAGCGGGGGGACACAGATACGCAGTATTTT CASSGERGDTDTQYF